This T cell receptor beta chain stems from a study of response to subunit inactivated influenza vaccine. Remarks on this clonotype: Its cognate antigen is unknown.

Losses at the gene ends were 0 bases for V and 7 bases for J; bases not matched to a gene: 3. The CDR3 has 15 amino acids. Germline-derived CDR1 and CDR2 are LGHDT and YNNKEL (reference sequence). MiXCR, applied by TCRdb to the RT-PCR reads, yields one record per CDR3 protein. The repertoire includes about 700,000 distinct CDR3 sequences, 11% to 15% of them detected once, and roughly 7.6% sits in the top ten. General study results and limits: Each seasonal influenza vaccination recruits few new T cells, the authors suggested.

The chain employs TRBV3-1 and TRBJ2-1, with 10 bases lining up with TRBD2. This specimen was PBMCs from blood, taken roughly 15 days before vaccination. The receptor comes from a man aged 50-59 years who received an inactivated influenza vaccine. CDR3 sequence reads: CASSQEASGSNEQFF. DNA of the CDR3: TGTGCCAGCAGCCAAGAAGCTAGCGGGAGTAATGAGCAGTTCTTC.